This T cell receptor (beta chain) was sequenced during a study of naive and memory T cell subsets (dated by TCRdb to between 2016 and 2019). Regarding the research as a whole: The study applied an open-source, UMI-based TCR alpha and beta sequencing pipeline to sorted naive and memory peripheral blood T cell subsets. The results of the functional CMV T cell responses matched the IgG serology results in every case. RNA was DNase-treated and reverse transcribed with TCR constant-region primers, mostly using SuperScript III.

What the research found in general, with its limitations: The abundance of TCRs followed a power law with an exponent that differed between naive and memory subsets yet stayed consistent across the three individuals. Following error correction, more than 85% of naive TCR sequences occurred only once, which made naive abundance distributions much steeper than those of memory subsets. A clonotype was defined as a single alpha or beta chain sequence rather than as a paired alpha/beta receptor. A few larger clonotypes were present in naive repertoires, particularly the CD8 repertoires, and these clonotypes were possibly memory cells re-expressing CD45RA. The repertoire findings for the naive and memory subsets could not be validated, as no ground truth was available. RNA-based TCR counts may be influenced by expression changes linked to T cell activation and differentiation. In both CD4 and CD8 cells, the Gini index increased while Shannon and inverse Simpson diversity decreased from naive through CM, EM and EMRA.

Compared with germline, V lacks 4 bases and J lacks 4 bases; bases without a gene match: 13. Via the germline V gene (reference sequence), CDR1 is LNHDA and CDR2 SQIVND. Including cysteine and phenylalanine, the CDR3 has 17 amino acids. Kept here is only the CDR3 DNA, which spans 51 bases and is read in frame from base 1. This clonotype was seen only a few times. What this receptor recognizes is not known. Per-nucleotide qualities are absent, and no much larger clonotype sits a single base away. Libraries were built with UMI-ligation and nested PCR. An equimolar mix of two oligonucleotides covering both TRBC1 and TRBC2 was used as the beta constant-region primer. A single-stranded oligonucleotide carrying the SP2 primer and a 12-nucleotide UMI was ligated to the 3' end of the cDNA by T4 RNA ligase 1. The ligated cDNA went through four rounds of PCR with nested alpha and beta constant-region primers together with the SP2 primer. The ligation reaction was kept at 16 degrees C for 20-24 hours. PCR2 was usually performed as a SYBR Green qPCR and halted at a preset threshold so that over-amplification would not occur. All purifications after the first were performed with Agencourt AMPure XP magnetic beads. Library quantification was done by Qubit, followed by a TapeStation check on which the main peak was expected at around 650 bp. Sequencing of the pooled libraries was done on an Illumina MiSeq using v2 2x251 paired-end kits, which typically yielded roughly 0.85-2.3 million reads per sample. Libraries were pooled at around 4 nM per sample, and roughly 4.5-7% PhiX was added to improve cluster recognition. The paper's processing steps were these. Using tag matching that tolerated one base-pair mismatch, Decombinator assigned V and J genes to FASTQ reads that had been processed by Demultiplexor. By using UMIs, Collapsinator corrected both sequencing errors and the frequency errors caused by PCR heterogeneity. CDR3Translator translated TCRs and extracted CDR3s from the conserved cysteine to the FGXG phenylalanine, flagging non-productive sequences. Repertoires were subsampled to equal numbers of UMI-defined TCRs before Gini, Shannon entropy and inverse Simpson indices were calculated. Power-law fits to clonotype abundance distributions were performed by maximum likelihood within the linear range. On one naive CD8 sample, the pipeline and MIGEC gave similar UMI counts, unique TCR numbers and clonal distributions. One analysis removed from the naive repertoire any naive TCRs that were also found in any memory subset from the same donor. Repertoires were searched for some 7,000 CMV-associated CDR3 sequences compiled from VDJdb and a published dataset. TCRdb passed the public sequencing reads through fastp at Q25 and MiXCR, retaining productive beta sequences. Identical CDR3 protein sequences are pooled into one entry, listed with their most common genes and DNA. The V and J calls come from TCRdb's annotation, not from the publication. The sample contains around 160,000 distinct CDR3 sequences, about a sixth of them found a single time. In total, the top ten clones hold 0.14% of the sample.

TCR alpha and beta chain libraries were amplified separately from the second PCR step onward. The CMV status of each donor was determined by measuring IFNgamma production from CD4+ T cells after fresh PBMCs had been stimulated overnight with CMV viral lysate. Using Miltenyi beads, CD4 T cells were first positively selected, and CD8 T cells were then positively selected from the CD4-negative fraction. Cells stained for CD3, CD4, CD8, CD45RA, CD27 and a live/dead dye were sorted on a BD Aria II into four subsets by CD45RA and CD27. A few healthy volunteers provided blood, and each donor's sample was split into CD4 and CD8 T cells and then further divided into four differentiation subsets. Roughly 120 ml of peripheral blood was collected from each donor, and PBMC were isolated by Ficoll-Paque PLUS density-gradient centrifugation. The sorted cells were lysed in RLT buffer, after which RNA was extracted using a Qiagen RNeasy kit and kept at -80 degrees C.

This chain is built from TRBV19 and TRBJ2-1, with TRBD1 identical over 7 junction bases. The TCR comes from a human donor in good health. The sequencing input was naive CD4+ T cells from blood. The cell subset or site label, as the study defines it: naive T cells, CD45RA high CD27+. The sequenced DNA is TGTGCCAGTAGTAATCGGGACAGTCCATTTTTATACAATGAGCAGTTCTTC. Its product reads: CASSNRDSPFLYNEQFF.